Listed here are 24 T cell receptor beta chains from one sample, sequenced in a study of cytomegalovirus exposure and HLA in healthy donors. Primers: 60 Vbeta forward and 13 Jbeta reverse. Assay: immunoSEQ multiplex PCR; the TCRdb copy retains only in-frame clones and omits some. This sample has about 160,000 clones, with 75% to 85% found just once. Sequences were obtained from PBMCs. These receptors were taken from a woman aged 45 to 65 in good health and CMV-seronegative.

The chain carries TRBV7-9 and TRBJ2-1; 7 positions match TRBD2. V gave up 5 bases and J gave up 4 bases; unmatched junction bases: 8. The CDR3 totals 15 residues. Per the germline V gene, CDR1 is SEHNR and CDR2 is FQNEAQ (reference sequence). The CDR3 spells CASSVGLVPYNEQFF. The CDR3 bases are TGTGCCAGCAGCGTAGGACTAGTACCGTACAATGAGCAGTTCTTC.

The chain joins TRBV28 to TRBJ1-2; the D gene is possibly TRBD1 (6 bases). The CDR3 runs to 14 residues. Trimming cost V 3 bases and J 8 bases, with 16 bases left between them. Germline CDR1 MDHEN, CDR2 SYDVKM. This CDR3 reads CASSFRDTGRGYTF. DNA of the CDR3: TGTGCCAGCAGTTTTCGGGACACGGGTCGGGGCTACACCTTC.

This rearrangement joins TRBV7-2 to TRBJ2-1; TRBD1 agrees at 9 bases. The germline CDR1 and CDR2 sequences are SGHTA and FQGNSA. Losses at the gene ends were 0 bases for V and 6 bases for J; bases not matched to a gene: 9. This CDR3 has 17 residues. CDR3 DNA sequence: TGTGCCAGCAGCTTAGCGCTCGGGACAGGGACCTCCAATGAGCAGTTCTTC. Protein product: CASSLALGTGTSNEQFF. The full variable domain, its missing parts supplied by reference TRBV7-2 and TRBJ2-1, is GAGVSQSPSNKVTEKGKDVELRCDPISGHTALYWYRQSLGQGLEFLIYFQGNSAPDKSGLPSDRFSAERTGGSVSTLTIQRTQQEDSAVYLCASSLALGTGTSNEQFFGPGTRLTVL.

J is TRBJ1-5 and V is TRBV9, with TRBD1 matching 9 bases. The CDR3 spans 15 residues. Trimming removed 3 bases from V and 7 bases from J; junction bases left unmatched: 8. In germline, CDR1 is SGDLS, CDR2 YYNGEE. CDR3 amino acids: CASSAGDRAGQPQHF. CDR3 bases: TGTGCCAGCAGCGCTGGGGACAGGGCGGGCCAGCCCCAGCATTTT.

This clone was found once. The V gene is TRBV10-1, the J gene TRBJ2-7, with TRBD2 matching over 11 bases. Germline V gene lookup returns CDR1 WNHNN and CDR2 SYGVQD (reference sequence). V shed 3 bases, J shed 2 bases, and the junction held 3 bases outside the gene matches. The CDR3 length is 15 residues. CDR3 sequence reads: CASSDGTSGTYEQYF. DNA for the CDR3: TGCGCCAGCAGTGACGGGACTAGCGGAACCTACGAGCAGTACTTC.

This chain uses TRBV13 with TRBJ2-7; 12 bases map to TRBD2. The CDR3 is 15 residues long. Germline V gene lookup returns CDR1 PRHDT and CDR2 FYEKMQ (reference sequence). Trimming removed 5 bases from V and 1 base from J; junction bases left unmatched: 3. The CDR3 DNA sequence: TGTGCCAGCAGCCAGGGACTAGCGGGTTCCTACGAGCAGTACTTC. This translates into CASSQGLAGSYEQYF. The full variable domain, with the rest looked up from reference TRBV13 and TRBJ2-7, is AAGVIQSPRHLIKEKRETATLKCYPIPRHDTVYWYQQGPGQDPQFLISFYEKMQSDKGSIPDRFSAQQFSDYHSELNMSSLELGDSALYFCASSQGLAGSYEQYFGPGTRLTVT.

The CDR3 coding sequence is TGTGCCAGCAGTTACGCGACAGCCTCCTACGAGCAGTACTTC. Encoded protein: CASSYATASYEQYF. The V call is TRBV6-5, the J call TRBJ2-7, with D possibly TRBD1 on 5 matching bases. The V gene lost 2 bases and the J gene lost 0 bases, with 8 bases spanning the gap. The CDR3 sequence is 14 residues long. CDR1 and CDR2 (germline): MNHEY, SVGAGI.

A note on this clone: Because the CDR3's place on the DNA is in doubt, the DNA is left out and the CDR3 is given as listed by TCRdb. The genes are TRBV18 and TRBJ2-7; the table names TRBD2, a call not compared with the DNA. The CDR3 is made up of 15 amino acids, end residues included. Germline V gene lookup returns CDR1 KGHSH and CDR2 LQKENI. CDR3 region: CASSRVASGSSLEYF.

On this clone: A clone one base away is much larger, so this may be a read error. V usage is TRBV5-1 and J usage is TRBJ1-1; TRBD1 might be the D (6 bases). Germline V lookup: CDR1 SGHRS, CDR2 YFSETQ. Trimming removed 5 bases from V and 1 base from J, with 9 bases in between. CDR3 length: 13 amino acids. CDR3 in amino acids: CASRPTGNTEAFF. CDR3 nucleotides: TGCGCCAGCAGACCGACAGGGAACACTGAAGCTTTCTTT.

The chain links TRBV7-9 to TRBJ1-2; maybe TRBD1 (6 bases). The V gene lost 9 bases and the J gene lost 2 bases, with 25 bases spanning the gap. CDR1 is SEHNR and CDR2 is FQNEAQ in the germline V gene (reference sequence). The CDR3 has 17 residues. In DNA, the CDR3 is TGTGCCAGTCTCTCCTCAGGGGACGCCGAGCTAAACTATGGCTACACCTTC. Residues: CASLSSGDAELNYGYTF.

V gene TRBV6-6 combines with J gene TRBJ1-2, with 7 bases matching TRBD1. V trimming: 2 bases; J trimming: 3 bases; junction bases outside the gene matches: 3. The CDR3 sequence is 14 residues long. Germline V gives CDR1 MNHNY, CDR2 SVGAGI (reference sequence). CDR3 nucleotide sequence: TGTGCCAGCAGTTACGGGACAGCTTACTATGGCTACACCTTC. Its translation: CASSYGTAYYGYTF.

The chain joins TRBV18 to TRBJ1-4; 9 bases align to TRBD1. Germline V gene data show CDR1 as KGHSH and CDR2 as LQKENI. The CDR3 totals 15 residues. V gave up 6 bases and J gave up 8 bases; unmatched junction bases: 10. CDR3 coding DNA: TGTGCCAGCTCCCGTTCACAGGGGGCTGTGGAAAAACTGTTTTTT. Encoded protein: CASSRSQGAVEKLFF.

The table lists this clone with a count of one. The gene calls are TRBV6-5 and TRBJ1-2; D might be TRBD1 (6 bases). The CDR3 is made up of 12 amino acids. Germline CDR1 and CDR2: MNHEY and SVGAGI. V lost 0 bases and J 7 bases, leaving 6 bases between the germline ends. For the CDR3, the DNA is TGTGCCAGCAGTTACTCGGGGGCTGGCTACACCTTC. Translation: CASSYSGAGYTF.

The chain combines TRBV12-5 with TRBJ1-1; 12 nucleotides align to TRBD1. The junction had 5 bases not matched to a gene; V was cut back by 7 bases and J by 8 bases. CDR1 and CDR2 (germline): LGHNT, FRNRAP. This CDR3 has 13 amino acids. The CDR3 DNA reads TGTGCTAGTGTCAGGGACAGGGGGCAGGAAGCTTTCTTT. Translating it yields CASVRDRGQEAFF.

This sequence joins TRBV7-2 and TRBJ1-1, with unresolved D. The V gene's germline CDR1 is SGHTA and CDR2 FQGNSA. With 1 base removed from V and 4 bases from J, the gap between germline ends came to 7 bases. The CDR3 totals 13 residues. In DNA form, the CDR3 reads TGTGCCAGCAGCTTAGAAAAGAGCACTGAAGCTTTCTTT. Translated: CASSLEKSTEAFF.

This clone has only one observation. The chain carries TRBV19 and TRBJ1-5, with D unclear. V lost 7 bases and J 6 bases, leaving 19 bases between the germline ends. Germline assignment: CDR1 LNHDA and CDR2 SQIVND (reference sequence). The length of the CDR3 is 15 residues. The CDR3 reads CASTPSGQAGQPQHF. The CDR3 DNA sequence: TGTGCCAGTACCCCCTCCGGTCAGGCCGGTCAGCCCCAGCATTTT.

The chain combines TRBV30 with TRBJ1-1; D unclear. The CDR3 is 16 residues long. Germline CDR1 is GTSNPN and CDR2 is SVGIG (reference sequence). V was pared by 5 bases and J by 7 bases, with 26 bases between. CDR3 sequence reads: CAWAQVSTMNSGEAFF. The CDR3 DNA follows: TGTGCCTGGGCTCAAGTCTCTACCATGAACAGTGGTGAAGCTTTCTTT.

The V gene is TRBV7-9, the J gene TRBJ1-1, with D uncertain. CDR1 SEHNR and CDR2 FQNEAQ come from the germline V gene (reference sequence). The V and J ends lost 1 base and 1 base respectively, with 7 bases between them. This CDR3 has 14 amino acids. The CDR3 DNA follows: TGTGCCAGCAGCTTAGACGGGAAGAACACTGAAGCTTTCTTT. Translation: CASSLDGKNTEAFF. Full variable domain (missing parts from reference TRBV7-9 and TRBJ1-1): DTGVSQNPRHKITKRGQNVTFRCDPISEHNRLYWYRQTLGQGPEFLTYFQNEAQLEKSRLLSDRFSAERPKGSFSTLEIQRTEQGDSAMYLCASSLDGKNTEAFFGQGTRLTVV.

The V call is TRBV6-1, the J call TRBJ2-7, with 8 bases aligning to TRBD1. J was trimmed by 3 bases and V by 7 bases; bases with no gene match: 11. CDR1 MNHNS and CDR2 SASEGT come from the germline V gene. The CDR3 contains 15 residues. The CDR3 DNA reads TGTGCCAGCACCAACTCAGGGGGCGTCCGCTACGAGCAGTACTTC. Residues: CASTNSGGVRYEQYF.

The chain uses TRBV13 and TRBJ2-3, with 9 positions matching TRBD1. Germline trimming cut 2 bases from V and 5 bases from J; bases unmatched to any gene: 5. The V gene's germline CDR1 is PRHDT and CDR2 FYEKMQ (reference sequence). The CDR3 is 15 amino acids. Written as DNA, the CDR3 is TGTGCCAGCAGCTTATTGACAGGGGGTCAAGATACGCAGTATTTT. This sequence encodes CASSLLTGGQDTQYF.

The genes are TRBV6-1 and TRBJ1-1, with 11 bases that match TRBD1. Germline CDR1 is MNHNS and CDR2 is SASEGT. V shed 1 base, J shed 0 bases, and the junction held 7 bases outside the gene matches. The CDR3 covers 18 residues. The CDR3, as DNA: TGTGCCAGCAGTGAAGGGTCGGGGACAGGGGGTCTGAACACTGAAGCTTTCTTT. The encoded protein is CASSEGSGTGGLNTEAFF.

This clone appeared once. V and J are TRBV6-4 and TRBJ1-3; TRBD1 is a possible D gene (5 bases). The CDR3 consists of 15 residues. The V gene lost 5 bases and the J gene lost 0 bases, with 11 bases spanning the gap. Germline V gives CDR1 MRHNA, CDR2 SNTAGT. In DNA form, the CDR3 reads TGTGCCAGCAGTCTCGACAGCAGCTCTGGAAACACCATATATTTT. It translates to CASSLDSSSGNTIYF.

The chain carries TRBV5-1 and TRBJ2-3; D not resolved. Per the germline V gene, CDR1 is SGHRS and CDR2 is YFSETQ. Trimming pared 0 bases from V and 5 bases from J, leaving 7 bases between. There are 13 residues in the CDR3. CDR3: CASSLALVDTQYF. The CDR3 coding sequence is TGCGCCAGCAGCTTGGCTTTAGTAGATACGCAGTATTTT.

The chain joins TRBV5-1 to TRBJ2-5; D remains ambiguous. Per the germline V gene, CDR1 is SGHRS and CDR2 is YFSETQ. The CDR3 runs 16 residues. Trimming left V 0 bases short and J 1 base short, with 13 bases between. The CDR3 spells CASSLGASAIQETQYF. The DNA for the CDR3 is TGCGCCAGCAGCTTGGGGGCGTCGGCTATCCAAGAGACCCAGTACTTC.